These T cell receptor beta chains were read from a single sample in a study of T cells in tuberculosis. Profiling relied on immunoSEQ multiplex PCR, and the TCRdb table lists in-frame clones only, not all of them. In the table there are about 41,000 clones, 95% of which are singletons. The sample consisted of PBMCs. These receptors came from a donor between 10 and 35 years old with latent tuberculosis or without tuberculosis infection. CDR3s include the opening cysteine and the closing phenylalanine or tryptophan. A D gene is named only where the DNA matches it firmly.

>.|TRBJ2-5|TRBV6-5|16
TGTGCCAGCAGTTACAATCCGGGCACGTGGGAGGAGACCCAGTACTTC
CASSYNPGTWEETQYF
>.|TRBJ1-3|TRBV11-2|14
TGTGCCAGCAGCTTTGGAGAGTCTGGAAACACCATATATTTT
CASSFGESGNTIYF
>.|TRBJ2-7|TRBV2|15
TGTGCCAGCAGGCTATTGGACGGAGGGCTCTACGAGCAGTACTTC
CASRLLDGGLYEQYF
>TRBD1|TRBJ2-7|TRBV30|17
TGTGCCTGGAGTGTAAAGATCAGGGGGCGCTTGAACTACGAGCAGTACTTC
CAWSVKIRGRLNYEQYF
>TRBD1|TRBJ1-1|TRBV11-2|14
TGTGCCAGCAGCTTAACTGGAGGACAGGGTGAAGCTTTCTTT
CASSLTGGQGEAFF
>.|TRBJ2-2|TRBV30|12
TGTGCCTGGAATCCTCTAACCGGGGAGCTGTTTTTT
CAWNPLTGELFF
>.|TRBJ1-4|TRBV2|13
TGTGCCAGCTTAACAGGCCTTAATGAAAAACTGTTTTTT
CASLTGLNEKLFF
>.|TRBJ1-1|TRBV27|15
TGTGCCAGCAGTGCGTCGGGGAACTTACTGGCTGAAGCTTTCTTT
CASSASGNLLAEAFF
>TRBD1|TRBJ1-5|TRBV28|15
TGTGCCAGCAGTTCGGGACAGCTTAGCAATCAGCCCCAGCATTTT
CASSSGQLSNQPQHF
>.|TRBJ1-5|TRBV18|19
TGTGCCAGCTCACCGGGTGTCCTAAAGGGACAAGGGGGAATCCAGCCCCAGCATTTT
CASSPGVLKGQGGIQPQHF
>TRBD1|TRBJ1-5|TRBV7-8|14
TGTGCCAGCAGCTTTGACAGGGGGAAACAGCCCCAGCATTTT
CASSFDRGKQPQHF
>TRBD1|TRBJ1-5|TRBV2|15
TGTGCCAGCAGCCAACTCCCGGACAGGGCTCAGCCCCAGCATTTT
CASSQLPDRAQPQHF
>TRBD2|TRBJ2-3|TRBV4-1|17
TGCGCCAGCAGCCAAGATGGTAGCGGGGGACCAACAGATACGCAGTATTTT
CASSQDGSGGPTDTQYF
>.|TRBJ2-2|TRBV27|15
TGTGCCAGCAGTTTATCTGACATATACACCGGGGAGCTGTTTTTT
CASSLSDIYTGELFF
>.|TRBJ1-3|TRBV30|14
TGTGCCTGGAGTGTAAGGGGATTTGGAAACACCATATATTTT
CAWSVRGFGNTIYF
>.|TRBJ2-3|TRBV9|15
TGTGCCAGCAGCATACATCAGATGAACACAGATACGCAGTATTTT
CASSIHQMNTDTQYF
>TRBD2|TRBJ2-7|TRBV5-4|20
TGTGCCAGCAGCCGGGCGGCAACTAGCGGGGGGGCCCCCTCCTCCTACGAGCAGTACTTC
CASSRAATSGGAPSSYEQYF
>.|TRBJ1-4|TRBV29-1|13
TGCAGCGTTGAAAGGGGCAGAAACGCGGTTCTGTTTTTT
CSVERGRNAVLFF